This T cell receptor beta chain was observed in a study of molecular identifiers for immune sequencing clone quantification. Study overall: Naive CD8 RNA (around 20,000 or 100,000 cells) was divided into five aliquots, with four sequenced. Study observations and caveats: Spiked Jurkat TCR RNA originating from one cell could reportedly be identified amid around 970,000 naive cells.

This clonotype has ten or more counts. Its specificity is unknown. Previously reported methods and listed TCR primers produced the bulk TCR libraries. TCRdb recomputed calls from the PCR reads with MiXCR, one row per CDR3 protein. Here the sample spans about 640,000 distinct CDR3 sequences, just under 20% being singletons. The authors sorted naive CD8 T cells as CD8+CD4-CCR7+CD45RA+. Germline assignment: CDR1 GTSNPN and CDR2 SVGIG (reference sequence). With 2 bases removed from V and 2 bases from J, the gap between germline ends came to 14 bases. The CDR3 is 15 amino acids. The clonotype was recovered from a human donor in good health. Some libraries in this study had Jurkat cell RNA spiked in. The V and J genes are TRBV30 and TRBJ2-3; D may match TRBD1 or TRBD2 (5 bases each). The specimen was naive CD8+ T cells from blood, with Jurkat cell RNA spiked in. Subset: FACS-sorted CD8+CD4-CCR7+CD45RA+ naive T cells. CDR3 DNA sequence: TGTGCCTGGAGTAAAGGGGACGGACTCACAGATACGCAGTATTTT. Amino acids: CAWSKGDGLTDTQYF.